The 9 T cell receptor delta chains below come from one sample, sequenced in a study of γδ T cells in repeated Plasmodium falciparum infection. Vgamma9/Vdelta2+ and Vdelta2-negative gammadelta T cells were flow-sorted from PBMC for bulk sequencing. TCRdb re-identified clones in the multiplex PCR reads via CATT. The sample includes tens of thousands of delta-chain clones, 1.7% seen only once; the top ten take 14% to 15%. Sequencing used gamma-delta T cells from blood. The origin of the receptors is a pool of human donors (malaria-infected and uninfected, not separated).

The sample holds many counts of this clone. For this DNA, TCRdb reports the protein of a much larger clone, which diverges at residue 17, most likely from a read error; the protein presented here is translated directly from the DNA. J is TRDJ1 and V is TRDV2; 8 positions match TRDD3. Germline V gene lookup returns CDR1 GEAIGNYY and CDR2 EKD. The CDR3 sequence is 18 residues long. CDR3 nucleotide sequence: TGTGCCTGTGACACCTCTTTACTGGGGGTACCGTACACCGATAAACTCACCTTT. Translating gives CACDTSLLGVPYTDKLTF.

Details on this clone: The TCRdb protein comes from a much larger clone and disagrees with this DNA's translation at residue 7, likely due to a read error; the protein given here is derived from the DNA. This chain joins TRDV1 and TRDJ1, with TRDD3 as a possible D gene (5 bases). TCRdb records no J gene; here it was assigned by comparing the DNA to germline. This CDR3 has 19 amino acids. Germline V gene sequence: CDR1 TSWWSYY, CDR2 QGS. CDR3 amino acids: CALGERPLATGTNTDKLIF. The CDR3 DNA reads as TGTGCTCTTGGGGAACGGCCCCTGGCGACGGGGACCAACACAGATAAACTCATCTTT.

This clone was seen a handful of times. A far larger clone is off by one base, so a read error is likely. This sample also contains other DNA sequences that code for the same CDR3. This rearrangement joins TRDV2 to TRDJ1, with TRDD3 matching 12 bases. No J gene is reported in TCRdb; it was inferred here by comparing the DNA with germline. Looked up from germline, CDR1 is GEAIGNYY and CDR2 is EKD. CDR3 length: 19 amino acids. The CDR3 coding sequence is TGTGCCTGTGACACTGCTATTACTGGGGGATACATGTACACCGACAAACTCATCTTT. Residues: CACDTAITGGYMYTDKLIF.

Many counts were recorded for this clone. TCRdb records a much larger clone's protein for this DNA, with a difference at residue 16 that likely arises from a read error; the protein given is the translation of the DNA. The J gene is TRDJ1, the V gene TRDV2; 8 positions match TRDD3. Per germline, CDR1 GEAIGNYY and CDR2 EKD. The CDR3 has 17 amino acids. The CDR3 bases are TGTGCCTGTGACACCCTAGCCCGGGGGGATAACACCGATAAACTCACCTTT. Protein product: CACDTLARGDNTDKLTF.

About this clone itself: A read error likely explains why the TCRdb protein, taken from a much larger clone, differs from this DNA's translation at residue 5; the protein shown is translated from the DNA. The CDR3 bases are TGTGCTCTTGGGGGAAACCATAGCTCCTGGCGGTGGACGAGCGCTCTTTCGACCGGACGACTCATCTTT. Residues: CALGGNHSSWRWTSALSTGRLIF. V is TRDV1 and J is TRDJ1, with D hard to call. Here the J gene came from matching the DNA to germline, since TCRdb omits it. V lost 4 bases, J lost 10 bases, and 46 bases lay in between. The CDR3 contains 23 residues. The germline gives CDR1 TSWWSYY, CDR2 QGS.

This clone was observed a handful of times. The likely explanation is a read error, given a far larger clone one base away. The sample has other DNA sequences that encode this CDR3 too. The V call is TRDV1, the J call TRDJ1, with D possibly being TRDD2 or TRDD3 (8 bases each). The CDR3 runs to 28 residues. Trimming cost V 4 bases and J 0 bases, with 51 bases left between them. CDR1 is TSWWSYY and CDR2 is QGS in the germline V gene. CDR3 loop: CALGGPYTLPTKYPPLILGGLHTDKLIF. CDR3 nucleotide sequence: TGTGCTCTTGGGGGCCCATACACTCTTCCTACCAAATACCCACCCTTAATACTGGGGGGCCTTCACACCGATAAACTCATCTTT.

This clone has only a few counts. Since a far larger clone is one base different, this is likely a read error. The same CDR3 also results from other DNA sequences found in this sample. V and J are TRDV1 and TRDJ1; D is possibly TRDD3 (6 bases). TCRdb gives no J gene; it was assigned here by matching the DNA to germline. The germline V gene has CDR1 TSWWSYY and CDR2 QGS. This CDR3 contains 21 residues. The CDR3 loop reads CALGEPTLRGSTGNFADKLIF. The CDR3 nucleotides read TGTGCCCTTGGGGAACCGACACTCCGGGGATCCACCGGGAATTTTGCCGATAAACTCATCTTT.

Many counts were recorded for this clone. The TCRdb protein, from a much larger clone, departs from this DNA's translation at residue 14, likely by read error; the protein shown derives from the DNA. CDR3 residues: CALGEGAGARRGYADKLIF. The CDR3 nucleotides are TGTGCTCTTGGGGAAGGCGCTGGGGCCCGGAGAGGGTACGCCGATAAACTCATCTTT. The V and J genes are TRDV1 and TRDJ1; D may be TRDD3 (6 bases). V was cut by 2 bases and J by 3 bases, with 25 bases left in between. The CDR3 loop spans 19 amino acids. The germline gives CDR1 TSWWSYY, CDR2 QGS.

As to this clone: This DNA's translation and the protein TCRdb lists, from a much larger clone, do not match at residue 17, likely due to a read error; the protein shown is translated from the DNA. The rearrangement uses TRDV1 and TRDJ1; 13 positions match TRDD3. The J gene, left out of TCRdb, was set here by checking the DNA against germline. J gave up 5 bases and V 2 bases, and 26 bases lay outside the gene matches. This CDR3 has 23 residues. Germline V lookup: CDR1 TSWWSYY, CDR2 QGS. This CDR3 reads CALGESRFLPIYWGIRALDKLIF. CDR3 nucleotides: TGTGCTCTTGGGGAATCTCGCTTCCTACCCATTTACTGGGGGATACGCGCCTTAGATAAACTCATCTTT.